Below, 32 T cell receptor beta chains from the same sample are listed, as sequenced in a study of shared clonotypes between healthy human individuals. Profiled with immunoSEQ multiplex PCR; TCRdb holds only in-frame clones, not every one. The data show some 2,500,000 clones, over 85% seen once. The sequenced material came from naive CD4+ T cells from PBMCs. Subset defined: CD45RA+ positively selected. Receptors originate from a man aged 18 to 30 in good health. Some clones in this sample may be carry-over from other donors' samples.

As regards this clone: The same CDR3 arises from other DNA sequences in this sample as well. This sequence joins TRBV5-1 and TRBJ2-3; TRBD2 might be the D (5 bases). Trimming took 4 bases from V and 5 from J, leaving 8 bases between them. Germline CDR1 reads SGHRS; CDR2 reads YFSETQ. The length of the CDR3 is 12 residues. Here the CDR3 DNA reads TGCGCCAGCAGCCTAGCCGAAGATACGCAGTATTTT. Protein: CASSLAEDTQYF.

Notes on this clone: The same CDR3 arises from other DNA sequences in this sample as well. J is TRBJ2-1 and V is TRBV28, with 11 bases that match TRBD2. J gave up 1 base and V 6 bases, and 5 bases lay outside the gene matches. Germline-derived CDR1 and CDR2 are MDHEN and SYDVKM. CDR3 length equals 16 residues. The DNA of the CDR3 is TGTGCCAGCAGCCTTACTAGCGGGGGTTCCTACAATGAGCAGTTCTTC. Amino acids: CASSLTSGGSYNEQFF.

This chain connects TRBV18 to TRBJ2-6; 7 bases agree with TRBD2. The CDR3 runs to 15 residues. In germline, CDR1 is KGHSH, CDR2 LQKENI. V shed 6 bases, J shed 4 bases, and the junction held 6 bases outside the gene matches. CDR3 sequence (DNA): TGTGCCAGCTCTCCCGCGGGAGAAGGGGCCAACGTCCTGACTTTC. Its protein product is CASSPAGEGANVLTF.

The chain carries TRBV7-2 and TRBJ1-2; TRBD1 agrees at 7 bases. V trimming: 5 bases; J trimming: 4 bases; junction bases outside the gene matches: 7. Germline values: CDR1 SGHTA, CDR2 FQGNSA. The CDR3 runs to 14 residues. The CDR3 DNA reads TGTGCCAGCAGCGCGGGACAGTGGGGCTATGGCTACACCTTC. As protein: CASSAGQWGYGYTF.

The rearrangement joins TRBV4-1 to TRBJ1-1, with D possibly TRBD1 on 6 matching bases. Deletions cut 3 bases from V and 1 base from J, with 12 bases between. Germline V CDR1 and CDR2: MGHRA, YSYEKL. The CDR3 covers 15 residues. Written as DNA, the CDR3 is TGCGCCAGCAGCCACCCTCAGGGGAAGAACACTGAAGCTTTCTTT. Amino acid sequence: CASSHPQGKNTEAFF.

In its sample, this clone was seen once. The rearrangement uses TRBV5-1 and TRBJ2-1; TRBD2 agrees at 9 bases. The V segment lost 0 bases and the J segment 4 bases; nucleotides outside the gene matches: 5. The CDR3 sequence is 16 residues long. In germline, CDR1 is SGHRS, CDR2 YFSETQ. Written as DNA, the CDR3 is TGCGCCAGCAGCTTGGAGGCTAGCGGGAATTACAATGAGCAGTTCTTC. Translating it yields CASSLEASGNYNEQFF.

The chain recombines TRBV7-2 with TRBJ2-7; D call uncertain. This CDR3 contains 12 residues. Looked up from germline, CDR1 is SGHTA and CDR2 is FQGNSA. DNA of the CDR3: TGTGACCACCACGCTAATCTTTACGAGCAGTACTTC. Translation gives CDHHANLYEQYF. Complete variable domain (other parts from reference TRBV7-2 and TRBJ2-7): GAGVSQSPSNKVTEKGKDVELRCDPISGHTALYWYRQSLGQGLEFLIYFQGNSAPDKSGLPSDRFSAERTGGSVSTLTIQRTQQEDSAVYLCDHHANLYEQYFGPGTRLTVT.

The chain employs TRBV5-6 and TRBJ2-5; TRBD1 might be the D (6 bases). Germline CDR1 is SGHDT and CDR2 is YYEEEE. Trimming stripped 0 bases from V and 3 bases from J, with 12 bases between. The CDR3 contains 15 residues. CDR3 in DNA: TGTGCCAGCAGCTTGGGTTCACAGGGAAAAGAGACCCAGTACTTC. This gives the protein CASSLGSQGKETQYF.

Here the CDR3 reads CASSFFRRSYEQYF. The CDR3 nucleotides are TGTGCCAGCAGTTTCTTTCGGCGCTCCTACGAGCAGTACTTC. The J gene is TRBJ2-7, the V gene TRBV28; D is uncertain. The CDR3 contains 14 residues. The V end lost 3 bases, the J end lost 0 bases, and 9 bases lay between the germline ends. Germline assignment: CDR1 MDHEN and CDR2 SYDVKM.

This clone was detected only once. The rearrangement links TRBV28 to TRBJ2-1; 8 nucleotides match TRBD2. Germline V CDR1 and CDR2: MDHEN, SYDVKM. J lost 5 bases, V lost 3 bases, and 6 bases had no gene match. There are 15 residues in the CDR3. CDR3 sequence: CASSLGGSGDNEQFF. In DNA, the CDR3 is TGTGCCAGCAGTTTGGGTGGTAGCGGGGACAATGAGCAGTTCTTC.

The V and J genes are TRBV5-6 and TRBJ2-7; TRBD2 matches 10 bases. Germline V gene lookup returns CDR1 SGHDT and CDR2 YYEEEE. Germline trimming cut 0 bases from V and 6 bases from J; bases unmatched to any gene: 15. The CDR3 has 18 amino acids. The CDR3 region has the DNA TGTGCCAGCAGCTTGGGGCTTCGGCTAGCGGGAGAGGGTGTCGAGCAGTACTTC. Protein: CASSLGLRLAGEGVEQYF. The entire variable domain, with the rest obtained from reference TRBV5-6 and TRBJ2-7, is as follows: DAGVTQSPTHLIKTRGQQVTLRCSPKSGHDTVSWYQQALGQGPQFIFQYYEEEERQRGNFPDRFSGHQFPNYSSELNVNALLLGDSALYLCASSLGLRLAGEGVEQYFGPGTRLTVT.

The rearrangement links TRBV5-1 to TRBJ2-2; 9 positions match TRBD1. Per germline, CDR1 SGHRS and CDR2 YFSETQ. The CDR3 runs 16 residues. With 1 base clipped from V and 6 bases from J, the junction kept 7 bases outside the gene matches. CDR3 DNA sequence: TGCGCCAGCAGCTTGCTGGGACAGGGTTTGTCCGGGGAGCTGTTTTTT. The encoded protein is CASSLLGQGLSGELFF.

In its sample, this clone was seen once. The CDR3 spells CASSERQDDGFEQYF. CDR3 nucleotides: TGTGCCAGCAGTGAGCGACAGGACGACGGGTTCGAGCAGTACTTC. The V and J genes are TRBV2 and TRBJ2-7, with D perhaps TRBD1 (6 bases). This CDR3 comprises 15 residues. The germline V and J ends were trimmed by 3 bases and 6 bases, with 18 bases remaining between them. The V gene's germline CDR1 is SNHLY and CDR2 FYNNEI.

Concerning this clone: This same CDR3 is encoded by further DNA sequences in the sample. In nucleotides, the CDR3 is TGCGCCAGCAGCTTGGAGGGTAACACTGAAGCTTTCTTT. As protein: CASSLEGNTEAFF. This rearrangement joins TRBV5-1 to TRBJ1-1; no firm D call. V was pared by 0 bases and J by 2 bases, with 5 bases between. Germline V gene lookup returns CDR1 SGHRS and CDR2 YFSETQ. CDR3 size: 13 residues.

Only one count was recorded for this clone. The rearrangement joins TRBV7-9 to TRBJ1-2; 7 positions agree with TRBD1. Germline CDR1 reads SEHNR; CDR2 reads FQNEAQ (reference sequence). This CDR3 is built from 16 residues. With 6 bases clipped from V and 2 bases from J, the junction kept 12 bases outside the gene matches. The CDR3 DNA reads TGTGCCAGCAGTCTCGGCGGAGGGGGCAGAAACTATGGCTACACCTTC. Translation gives CASSLGGGGRNYGYTF.

The CDR3 nucleotides read TGTGCCAGCTCTCCGCAGAGCGACCGTTACAATGAGCAGTTCTTC. Amino acid sequence: CASSPQSDRYNEQFF. V gene TRBV18 combines with J gene TRBJ2-1; D remains unclear. The germline V gene encodes CDR1 KGHSH and CDR2 LQKENI. V dropped 6 bases and J dropped 4 bases, with 16 bases sitting between them. The CDR3 is made up of 15 amino acids.

This CDR3 is CTSSPPHFLPSPLPLYEQYF. DNA for the CDR3: TGCACCAGCAGCCCCCCCCACTTCCTACCCAGCCCTCTACCCCTCTACGAGCAGTACTTC. The gene calls are TRBV1 and TRBJ2-7. TRBV1 is given as a pseudogene. There are 20 residues in the CDR3.

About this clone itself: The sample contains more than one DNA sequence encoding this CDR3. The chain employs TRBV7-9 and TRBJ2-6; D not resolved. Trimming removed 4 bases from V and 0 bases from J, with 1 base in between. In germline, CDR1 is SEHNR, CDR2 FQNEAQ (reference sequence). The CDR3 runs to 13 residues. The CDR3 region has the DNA TGTGCCAGCAGCTCCTCTGGGGCCAACGTCCTGACTTTC. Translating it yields CASSSSGANVLTF.

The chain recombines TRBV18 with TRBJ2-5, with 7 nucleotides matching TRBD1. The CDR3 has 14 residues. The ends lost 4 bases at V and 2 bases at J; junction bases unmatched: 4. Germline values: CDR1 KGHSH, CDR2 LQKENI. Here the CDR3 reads CASSLGQPQETQYF. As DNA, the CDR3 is TGTGCCAGCTCACTGGGACAGCCGCAAGAGACCCAGTACTTC.

The CDR3 loop is CASSERDRATYEQYF. Here the CDR3 DNA reads TGTGCCAGCAGTGAAAGGGACAGGGCAACCTACGAGCAGTACTTC. J is TRBJ2-7 and V is TRBV6-1; 9 positions match TRBD1. CDR1 and CDR2 (germline): MNHNS, SASEGT. The junction had 4 bases not matched to a gene; V was cut back by 2 bases and J by 2 bases. The CDR3 has 15 amino acids.

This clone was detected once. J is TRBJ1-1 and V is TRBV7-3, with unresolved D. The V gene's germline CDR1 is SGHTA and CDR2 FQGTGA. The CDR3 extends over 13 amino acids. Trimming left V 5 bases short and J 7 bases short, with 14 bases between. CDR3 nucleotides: TGTGCCAGCAGCCGGGTATCGGGCGTTGAAGCTTTCTTT. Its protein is CASSRVSGVEAFF.

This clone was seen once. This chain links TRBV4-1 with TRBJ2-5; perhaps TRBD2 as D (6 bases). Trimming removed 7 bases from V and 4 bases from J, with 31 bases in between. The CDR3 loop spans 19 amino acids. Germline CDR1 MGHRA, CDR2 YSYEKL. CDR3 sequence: CASILAPCAGPFGRETQYF. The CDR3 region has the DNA TGCGCCAGCATCCTTGCGCCTTGCGCGGGACCTTTTGGGAGAGAGACCCAGTACTTC.

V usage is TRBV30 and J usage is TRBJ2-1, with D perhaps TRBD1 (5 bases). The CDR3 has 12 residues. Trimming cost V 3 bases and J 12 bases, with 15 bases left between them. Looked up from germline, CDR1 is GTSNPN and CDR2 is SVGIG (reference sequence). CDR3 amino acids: CAWSQGNPGQFF. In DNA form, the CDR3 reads TGTGCCTGGAGCCAGGGAAACCCAGGGCAGTTCTTC.

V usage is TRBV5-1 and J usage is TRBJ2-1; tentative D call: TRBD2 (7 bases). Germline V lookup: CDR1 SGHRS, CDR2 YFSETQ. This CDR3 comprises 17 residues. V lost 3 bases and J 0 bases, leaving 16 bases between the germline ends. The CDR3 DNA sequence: TGCGCCAGCAGCTCCGAGGGGGGGAAGAGCTCCTACAATGAGCAGTTCTTC. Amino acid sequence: CASSSEGGKSSYNEQFF.

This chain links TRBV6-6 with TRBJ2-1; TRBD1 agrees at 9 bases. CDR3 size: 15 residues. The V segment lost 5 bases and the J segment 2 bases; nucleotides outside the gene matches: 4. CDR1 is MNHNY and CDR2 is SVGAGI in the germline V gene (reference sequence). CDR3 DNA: TGTGCCAGCAGTAAAACAGGGGGCGCCTACAATGAGCAGTTCTTC. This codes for CASSKTGGAYNEQFF.

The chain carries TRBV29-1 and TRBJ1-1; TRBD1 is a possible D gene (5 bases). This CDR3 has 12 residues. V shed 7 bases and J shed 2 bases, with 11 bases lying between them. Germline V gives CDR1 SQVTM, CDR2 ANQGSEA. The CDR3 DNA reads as TGCAGCGGGGGGAGGCAAAACACTGAAGCTTTCTTT. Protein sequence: CSGGRQNTEAFF.

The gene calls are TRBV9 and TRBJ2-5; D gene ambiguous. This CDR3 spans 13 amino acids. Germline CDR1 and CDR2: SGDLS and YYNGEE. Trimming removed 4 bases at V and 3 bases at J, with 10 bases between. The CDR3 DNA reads TGTGCCAGCAGCAGTCGACTTAAAGAGACCCAGTACTTC. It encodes CASSSRLKETQYF.

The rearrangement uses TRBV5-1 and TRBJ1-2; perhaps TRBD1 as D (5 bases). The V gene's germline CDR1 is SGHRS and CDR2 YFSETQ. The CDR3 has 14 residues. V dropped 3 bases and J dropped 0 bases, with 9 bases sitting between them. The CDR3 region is CASSWGEANYGYTF. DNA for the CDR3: TGCGCCAGCAGCTGGGGGGAGGCTAACTATGGCTACACCTTC. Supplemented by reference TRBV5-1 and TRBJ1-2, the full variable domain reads KAGVTQTPRYLIKTRGQQVTLSCSPISGHRSVSWYQQTPGQGLQFLFEYFSETQRNKGNFPGRFSGRQFSNSRSEMNVSTLELGDSALYLCASSWGEANYGYTFGSGTRLTVV.

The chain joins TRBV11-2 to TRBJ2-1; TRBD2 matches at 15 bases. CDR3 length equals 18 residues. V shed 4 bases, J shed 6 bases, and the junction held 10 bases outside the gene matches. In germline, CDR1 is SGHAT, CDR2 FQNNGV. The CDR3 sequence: CASSSWTSGRATPNEQFF. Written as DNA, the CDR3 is TGTGCCAGCAGCTCATGGACTAGCGGGAGGGCCACCCCCAATGAGCAGTTCTTC.

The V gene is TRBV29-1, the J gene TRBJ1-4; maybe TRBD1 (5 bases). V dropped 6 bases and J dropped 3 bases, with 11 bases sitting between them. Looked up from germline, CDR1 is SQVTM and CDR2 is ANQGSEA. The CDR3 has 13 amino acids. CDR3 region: CSVWGGANEKLFF. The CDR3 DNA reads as TGCAGCGTCTGGGGGGGGGCTAATGAAAAACTGTTTTTT.

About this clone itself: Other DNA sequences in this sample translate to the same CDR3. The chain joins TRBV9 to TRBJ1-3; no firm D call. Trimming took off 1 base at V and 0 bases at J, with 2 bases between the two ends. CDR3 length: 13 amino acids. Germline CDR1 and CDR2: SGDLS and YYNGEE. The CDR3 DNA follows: TGTGCCAGCAGCGTAAGCTCTGGAAACACCATATATTTT. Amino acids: CASSVSSGNTIYF.

The CDR3 is CASRGWENTGELFF. CDR3 nucleotide sequence: TGTGCCAGCAGGGGATGGGAGAACACCGGGGAGCTGTTTTTT. The rearrangement uses TRBV28 and TRBJ2-2; D call uncertain. V was pared by 6 bases and J by 1 base, with 9 bases between. Germline values: CDR1 MDHEN, CDR2 SYDVKM. The CDR3 has 14 residues.